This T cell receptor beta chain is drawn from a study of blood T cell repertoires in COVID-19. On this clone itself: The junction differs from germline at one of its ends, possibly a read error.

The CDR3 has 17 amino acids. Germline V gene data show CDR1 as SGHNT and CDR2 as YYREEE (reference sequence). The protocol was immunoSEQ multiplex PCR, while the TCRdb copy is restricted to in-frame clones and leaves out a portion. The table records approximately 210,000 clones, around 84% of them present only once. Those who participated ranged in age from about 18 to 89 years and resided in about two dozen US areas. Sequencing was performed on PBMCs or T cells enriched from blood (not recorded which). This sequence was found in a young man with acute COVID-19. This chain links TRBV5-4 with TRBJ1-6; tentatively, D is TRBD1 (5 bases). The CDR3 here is CASSLSAGISSNSPLHF. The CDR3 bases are TGTGCCAGCAGCTTGTCGGCAGGGATCTCCTCTAATTCACCCCTCCACTTT.